This TCR beta chain was identified in a study of blood T cell repertoires in COVID-19. Study as a whole: Whether acute or convalescent, the COVID-19 samples came from the United States, Italy and Spain. From T cells, B-cell-depleted T cells, or PBMCs came the material, which was cDNA or gDNA.

This clone was found a few times. Original analysis: Amplified reference gene primers provided the basis for estimating nucleated cell counts. Sequencing used immunoSEQ multiplex PCR; TCRdb keeps in-frame clones, though not all of them. From that table come the V and J calls and clone size; the DNA was used to work out D and trimming. The sample holds 150,000 to 200,000 clones, 70% to 90% seen once. The germline gives CDR1 MGHRA, CDR2 YSYEKL. Trimming stripped 4 bases from V and 8 bases from J, with 12 bases between. There are 13 residues in the CDR3. Sequencing input: peripheral blood. This rearrangement joins TRBV4-1 to TRBJ2-4; D perhaps matches TRBD1 (5 bases). This receptor was taken from a woman of 80 years or more in a cohort sampled during active or convalescent COVID-19. The CDR3 region is CASSPGHRDIQYF. The CDR3 coding sequence is TGCGCCAGCAGCCCTGGACACCGGGACATTCAGTACTTC.